This T cell receptor beta chain was sequenced during a study of blood T cell repertoires in COVID-19. Study-level background: Whether acute or convalescent, the COVID-19 samples came from the United States, Italy and Spain.

For this clone: The germline gene is not matched at one end of the junction; a read error may be the cause.

From germline, CDR1 is MNHEY and CDR2 SMNVEV (reference sequence). This CDR3 is 19 amino acids long. Profiled with immunoSEQ multiplex PCR; TCRdb holds only in-frame clones, not every one. The table lists roughly 290,000 clones, approximately 89% of them singletons, with around 13% in the top ten. The sample taken for sequencing was peripheral blood. V gene TRBV27 combines with J gene TRBJ2-1; 16 bases align to TRBD2. The TCR was taken from a woman aged 55 to 70 with acute or convalescent COVID-19. For the CDR3, the DNA is TGTGCCAGCCGTTTGGGGGGACTAGCGGGAGGGATTCCGGACAATGAGCAGTTCTTC. Translated, it gives CASRLGGLAGGIPDNEQFF.